This T cell receptor beta chain was recorded in a study of cytomegalovirus exposure and HLA in healthy donors (dated by TCRdb to the late 2010s). General notes on the study: An earlier analysis of about 530 of the donors reported approximately 260 Gb of sequence data and 117 million unique TCR beta sequences obtained from approximately 180 million T cells. About 330 gigabases of sequencing data and around 85 million unique TCR sequences made up an early release that covered fewer than 650 HLA-typed donors. Of the 300 to 450 genotyped donors, 75% to 85% were placed in the genetic ancestry cluster associated with self-reported Caucasian donors. The study aimed to test whether cataloging public T cell receptors could reveal signatures of past pathogen exposure. The study used immunosequencing to profile the T cell repertoires of approximately 650 subjects and linked those repertoires to cytomegalovirus serostatus. Along with the roughly 610-subject first cohort, a separate validation cohort of more than 90 different subjects was used. High-throughput TCR immunosequencing, statistical association of individual TCRs with disease status, and machine learning were combined to predict cytomegalovirus infection status. To study patterns of TCR occurrence, a later analysis re-analyzed previously published TCR beta repertoires from just over 650 donors and added high-resolution HLA genotyping. In the later analysis, no new phenotypic data were used to find candidate immune exposures; instead, reliance was placed on TCR beta sequences and their occurrence across donors. An earlier analysis of approximately 580 of the donors used high-throughput TCR beta sequencing to judge whether each TCR beta V gene segment behaved as functional or pseudogenic. Alongside the repertoire data, information on donor age, sex, ethnicity and CMV serostatus was compiled. A later genetic analysis took genome-wide SNP genotypes for 398 of the 666 donors and used that subset as a discovery cohort. Every repertoire in the discovery cohort had been generated on one and the same sequencing platform. HLA typing included class I and class II loci at four-digit resolution. The number of donors typed differed by locus, with roughly 620-630 for A, B, C, DRB1 and DQB1, around 500 for DQA1, approximately 580 for DPA1, and some 470 for DPB1. Roughly 5 DR-DQ haplotypes were handled as single units for association and clustering, since linkage in the cohort was strong. Among roughly 400 genotyped donors of the cohort, an average of around 250,000 unique TCR beta nucleotide sequences was sequenced per donor, of which roughly 18% were non-productive.

Library preparation used the immunoSEQ multiplex PCR assay. For the multiplex PCR, a mixture combining 60 forward primers for TCR Vbeta segments and 13 reverse primers for TCR Jbeta segments was used. The CDR3 region of rearranged TCR beta genes was amplified from genomic DNA with a multiplex PCR assay. The amplified TCR beta libraries were sequenced on the Illumina HiSeq System as 87-base-pair reads. In the paper's pipeline: A later analysis tallied about 77 million unique TCR beta chains across the 666 repertoires, and approximately 11 million of those chains were shared by two or more donors. Raw reads were error-corrected and collapsed into unique sequences by a nearest-neighbor algorithm in which closely related sequences were merged to remove PCR and sequencing errors. To assign V, D and J gene segments, CDR3 sequences were aligned to IMGT reference sequences. For a sequence to be retained, a match of at least six nucleotides was required to both a V gene segment and a J gene segment. A rearrangement was called productive if the CDR3 had no stop codons and remained in frame with V and J, and every other rearrangement was called non-productive. CDR3 was defined by IMGT convention, running from the second conserved V-encoded cysteine to the conserved J-encoded phenylalanine. In an earlier analysis of around 540 of the donors, sequences lacking an unambiguous match to a single V gene segment were excluded. In an earlier analysis of around 600 of the donors, V segments were called functional above 56.7% productive rearrangements and were called segregating when the between-donor standard deviation exceeded 5%. A statistical classification framework was developed to diagnose cytomegalovirus status using the catalog of TCR beta chain sequences. In a later analysis, TCR nucleotide sequences were compared against IMGT/GENE-DB human TR gene sequences so that V and J genes could be assigned. In a later analysis, CDR3 sequences and most-parsimonious VDJ recombination scenarios were assigned using the TCRdist pipeline. In a later analysis, each TCR beta chain was defined by its CDR3 amino acid sequence together with its V-gene family, and reads lacking a unique V-gene family were excluded. As a way to deal with suspected cross-contamination and a sequencing artifact, a later analysis dropped 592 nucleotide sequences that were highly shared and had low generation probability. A later analysis calculated a clonal expansion index for each public chain from normalized within-repertoire ranks of inferred template counts. Generation probabilities in a later analysis came from a VDJ recombination model fitted to out-of-frame rearrangements, and those results were checked against IGoR. In a later analysis, hypergeometric tests were used to score TCR-TCR, TCR-HLA and TCR-CMV co-occurrence, with a repertoire-size bias correction applied to TCR pairs. To estimate false discovery rates, a later analysis permuted the HLA or CMV assignments 20 times. In a later analysis, co-occurring TCRs were grouped using DBSCAN, with TCRdist sequence similarity added in when clustering inside HLA-allele-positive subsets. For co-occurrence clustering, repertoires with fewer than 30,000 or more than 120,000 public chains were excluded, along with 5 or 6 repertoires with anomalous nucleotide sharing. The table comes from immuneACCESS by way of TCRdb, which keeps in-frame sequences with V and J called. Part of the clones is missing from these tables; in studies checked, under half for an unresolved V gene and the rest for unknown reasons. The D gene and trimming were derived from the DNA, and the V and J assignments and clone size from that table. The sample data list approximately 140,000 clones, and under 80% of these were observed just once. About 2.5% of the sample is held by the ten biggest clonotypes.

Study-wide findings and limitations: Because the 87-base-pair reads could not distinguish some IMGT-functional V segments, including TRBV6-2 and TRBV6-3, those segments were excluded. According to a later analysis, most CMV-associated TCR beta chains appeared to be HLA-restricted, and the HLA associations seemed to be driven largely by CMV exposure. A further reported finding was that TCR beta sequences accurately predicted the HLA-A and HLA-B alleles for most subjects in the first cohort. Because HLA typing was unavailable for some donors at each locus, only the typed subset was used in association tests. A later genetic analysis associated a missense DCLRE1C variant with V-gene and J-gene trimming of TCR beta chains, and an independent cohort replicated the association. Correlated functional status among segregating V segments might be attributable to linkage disequilibrium, but an unknown experimental factor could not be ruled out. Three of the identified cytomegalovirus-associated TCR beta chains were confirmed in vitro to be specific for cytomegalovirus antigens. The earlier analysis of 450 to 700 of the donors excluded approximately 17 rarely observed V segments, including chromosome 9 orphons, because counts were too low. In a later analysis, around 17,000 TCR beta sequences were associated with specific HLA alleles at a false discovery rate of 0.05. Most TCR sequences were seen in very few donors, while some public TCRs were found in many individuals. In an earlier analysis of approximately 590 of the donors, most TCR beta V segments were observed in productive rearrangements about 87% or about 30% of the time, broadly matching IMGT annotations. CMV serostatus was the only immune exposure information available for the cohort. Roughly uniform sequencing depth across donors was assumed in presence/absence analyses, although this assumption may not hold. In the study, some 160 TCR beta chains were listed as associated with cytomegalovirus. Assigning TCR associations to individual alleles was difficult when HLA alleles, especially DR and DQ, strongly co-occurred. The sequencing pipeline was judged likely to have produced a cluster of highly shared sequence variants as a technical artifact. According to a later genetic analysis, donors in an Asian-associated ancestry cluster had fewer N-insertions in productive TCRs than the approximately 630-donor mean. The classifier was reported to diagnose cytomegalovirus status with high specificity and sensitivity in both the original and validation cohorts. The authors suggested that the approach could potentially be extended to other disease states and immunological phenotypes. This cohort had only TCR beta chains sequenced, and the lack of alpha or paired-chain data limited which features could be detected. According to a later analysis, parvovirus B19, influenza, CMV and Epstein-Barr virus appeared linked to several top co-occurrence clusters. Compared with equally common non-associated chains, HLA-associated TCR beta chains in a later analysis were more clonally expanded and had lower generation probabilities. In a later analysis, the rate of TCR association differed among HLA loci, with DRB1 alleles having the most associated TCRs and HLA-C alleles having the fewest.

The CDR3 numbers 18 residues from cysteine through phenylalanine. This entry keeps only the CDR3 DNA: 54 bases, framed from base 1. From V the trimming removes 4 bases and from J it removes 0 bases, while the gene matches leave 14 bases of the junction unaccounted for. Sequences SGHRS (CDR1) and YFSETQ (CDR2) are obtained from the germline V gene. In total, 666 healthy bone marrow donors made up the cohort. At the time of sampling, all cohort members were nominally healthy, though unrecorded immune exposures were likely present. The donor tested CMV seronegative, placing the donor among the 300 to 450 seronegative members of the cohort. A peripheral blood sample was provided by each donor, and peripheral blood mononuclear cells were used for TCR beta sequencing. Genomic DNA was extracted from the blood cell samples with the Qiagen DNeasy Blood Extraction Kit. A few counts support this clone. What this receptor recognizes is not known. The sample holds no much larger clone one base away, and base qualities are not on file.

Sample: PBMCs. Here the chain combines TRBV5-1 and TRBJ1-1; 8 central nucleotides agree with TRBD1. The receptor's source is a male donor in good health and CMV-seronegative. The DNA sequence reads TGCGCCAGCAGCCGCGACTCAGGGGGCGTCGACTTGAACACTGAAGCTTTCTTT. This codes for CASSRDSGGVDLNTEAFF.